This section outlines one TCR beta chain sequence together with its context. Its target is not known. Expressed TCRB transcripts got sequenced, as all isolated RNA was reverse transcribed. The table came from immunoSEQ multiplex PCR; TCRdb's copy has only in-frame clones and leaves some out. The profile covers hundreds of thousands of clones, with around 9.9% appearing a single time and around 0.015% taken by the ten largest. These data belong to a study of beta chain features in type 1 diabetes. Study outcomes and limitations: Moderate but significant shortening of TCRB CDR3s was recorded in all four CD4+ subsets from Type 1 diabetes patients. For TCRB rearrangement, an influence of HLA type remained unresolved here.

The CDR3 is 14 residues long. Germline V lookup: CDR1 SGHAT, CDR2 FQDESV (reference sequence). Trimming shortened V by 5 bases and J by 2 bases, and 12 bases separated the two germline ends. All of the sorted populations showed purity greater than 95%. The genes are TRBV11-1 and TRBJ2-5; D is uncertain. The TCR comes from a man aged 25 to 40 with type 1 diabetes. Sample: naive CD4+ T cells from blood. CDR3 in DNA: TGTGCCAGCAGCAACCGGGTCGTTCAAGAGACCCAGTACTTC. This sequence encodes CASSNRVVQETQYF. Using reference TRBV11-1 and TRBJ2-5 for the parts outside the CDR3, the full variable domain is EAEVAQSPRYKITEKSQAVAFWCDPISGHATLYWYRQILGQGPELLVQFQDESVVDDSQLPKDRFSAERLKGVDSTLKIQPAELGDSAMYLCASSNRVVQETQYFGPGTRLLVL.